The source of this T cell receptor beta chain is a study of identical twins. This clonotype appeared a few times. TCRdb re-derived calls from the 5' RACE reads in MiXCR, one entry per CDR3 protein. The data contain approximately 500,000 distinct CDR3 sequences, 20% to 25% of them singletons. The CDR3 has 13 residues. Trimming took off 3 bases at V and 3 bases at J, with 8 bases between the two ends. Germline CDR1 is LNHDA and CDR2 is SQIVND (reference sequence). These data also featured in a second study, about T cells expressing NK-cell markers. That work states: HCMV specificity of the expanded NKG2C+ T cell clones stayed unclear.

This receptor was taken from a woman aged 18-30 years in good health. The chain links TRBV19 to TRBJ1-2; a possible D gene is TRBD1 (5 bases). Sequencing was carried out using CD4+ T cells sorted from blood. For the CDR3, the DNA is TGTGCCAGTAGTATCGACAGCGACTATGGCTACACCTTC. This sequence encodes CASSIDSDYGYTF. The complete variable domain, with remaining parts taken from reference TRBV19 and TRBJ1-2, reads DGGITQSPKYLFRKEGQNVTLSCEQNLNHDAMYWYRQDPGQGLRLIYYSQIVNDFQKGDIAEGYSVSREKKESFPLTVTSAQKNPTAFYLCASSIDSDYGYTFGSGTRLTVV.